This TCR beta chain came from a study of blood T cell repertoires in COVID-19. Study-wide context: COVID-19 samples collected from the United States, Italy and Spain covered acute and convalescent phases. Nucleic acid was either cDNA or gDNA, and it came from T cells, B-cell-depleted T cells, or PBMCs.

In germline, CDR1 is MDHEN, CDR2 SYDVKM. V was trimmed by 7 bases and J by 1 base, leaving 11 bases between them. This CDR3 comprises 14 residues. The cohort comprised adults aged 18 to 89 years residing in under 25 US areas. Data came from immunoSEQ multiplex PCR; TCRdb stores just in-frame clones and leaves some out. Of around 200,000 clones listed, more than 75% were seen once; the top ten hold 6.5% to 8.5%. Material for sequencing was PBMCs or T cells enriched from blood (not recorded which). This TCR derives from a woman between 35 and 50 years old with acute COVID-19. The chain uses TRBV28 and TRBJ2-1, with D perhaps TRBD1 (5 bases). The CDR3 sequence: CASTTTVSYNEQFF. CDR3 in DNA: TGTGCCAGCACCACGACAGTTTCCTACAATGAGCAGTTCTTC.